This T cell receptor beta chain was identified during a study of blood T cell repertoires in COVID-19. About the study: In each case, the material was cDNA or gDNA derived from T cells, B-cell-depleted T cells, or PBMCs.

The CDR3 has 14 residues. CDR1 SEHNR and CDR2 FQNEAQ come from the germline V gene (reference sequence). V was shortened by 2 bases and J by 6 bases, with 14 bases between the two germline ends. Assay used: immunoSEQ multiplex PCR; TCRdb lists only in-frame clones, some missing. The sample comprises about 300,000 clones, about 87% of which are singletons, and roughly 1.3% rests with the top ten. The receptor comes from a man aged 65-85 years with acute or convalescent COVID-19. The sequencing input was peripheral blood. V gene TRBV7-9 combines with J gene TRBJ2-7; the D gene is possibly TRBD2 (6 bases). The CDR3 reads CASSLTEGRSEQYF. In nucleotides, the CDR3 is TGTGCCAGCAGCTTAACGGAGGGTCGCTCCGAGCAGTACTTC.